The next 21 T cell receptor beta chains were all read from a single sample in a study of cytotoxic CD8 clonotypes in ibrutinib-treated CLL. This table comes from immunoSEQ multiplex PCR, and its TCRdb copy is limited to in-frame clones, with some not included. Counted here are roughly 150,000 clones, more than 80% occurring once; the ten biggest clones make up less than 6%. The starting material was PBMCs, obtained after 24 months of ibrutinib treatment. These receptors were collected from a human donor with chronic lymphocytic leukemia.

The chain couples TRBV7-9 to TRBJ2-7, with 7 bases fitting TRBD1. Germline V gene data show CDR1 as SEHNR and CDR2 as FQNEAQ (reference sequence). The J segment lost 3 bases and the V segment lost 5 bases, leaving 10 bases of the junction unmatched. CDR3 length: 15 residues. CDR3 sequence: CASSPGQDRYYEQYF. Written as DNA, the CDR3 is TGTGCCAGCAGCCCTGGACAGGACCGATACTACGAGCAGTACTTC. Full variable domain (outside the CDR3, taken from reference TRBV7-9 and TRBJ2-7): DTGVSQNPRHKITKRGQNVTFRCDPISEHNRLYWYRQTLGQGPEFLTYFQNEAQLEKSRLLSDRFSAERPKGSFSTLEIQRTEQGDSAMYLCASSPGQDRYYEQYFGPGTRLTVT.

CDR3 in amino acids: CASSLIGTDSGNTIYF. The CDR3 coding sequence is TGTGCCAGCTCACTAATAGGGACCGACTCTGGAAACACCATATATTTT. The rearrangement joins TRBV18 to TRBJ1-3; weak D call: TRBD1 (5 bases). Germline lookup yields CDR1 KGHSH and CDR2 LQKENI. This CDR3 comprises 16 residues. V was cut by 4 bases and J by 0 bases, with 13 bases left in between.

The V and J genes are TRBV29-1 and TRBJ2-3; TRBD1 aligns across 9 bases. Germline loops: CDR1 SQVTM, CDR2 ANQGSEA. The ends lost 7 bases at V and 4 bases at J; junction bases unmatched: 9. This CDR3 comprises 14 residues. CDR3 sequence (DNA): TGCAGCGAGAGGGGGGACAGGGACGCAGATACGCAGTATTTT. Translation: CSERGDRDADTQYF.

The gene calls are TRBV7-2 and TRBJ1-1; tentatively, D is TRBD1 (5 bases). Trimming stripped 2 bases from V and 1 base from J, with 14 bases between. This CDR3 is built from 16 residues. CDR1 and CDR2 (germline): SGHTA, FQGNSA. The CDR3 loop is CASSLNGQGWNTEAFF. In nucleotides, the CDR3 is TGTGCCAGCAGCTTAAACGGGCAGGGCTGGAACACTGAAGCTTTCTTT.

The V and J genes are TRBV6-1 and TRBJ1-3; maybe TRBD1 (5 bases). Trimming took 2 bases from V and 0 from J, leaving 8 bases between them. Germline CDR1 is MNHNS and CDR2 is SASEGT. This CDR3 region has 15 residues. The CDR3 here is CASSEFRGSGNTIYF. DNA of the CDR3: TGTGCCAGCAGTGAATTTAGGGGCTCTGGAAACACCATATATTTT.

The V call is TRBV7-9, the J call TRBJ2-3; D tentatively fits TRBD1 or TRBD2 (5 bases each). Trimming took 2 bases from V and 11 from J, leaving 8 bases between them. The germline gives CDR1 SEHNR, CDR2 FQNEAQ (reference sequence). This CDR3 spans 11 amino acids. The CDR3 sequence: CASSLSGGQYF. For the CDR3, the DNA is TGTGCCAGCAGCTTAAGTGGGGGGCAGTATTTT.

The V call is TRBV29-1, the J call TRBJ2-5; the D is unclear. V lost 6 bases, J lost 3 bases, and 14 bases lay in between. Germline V CDR1 and CDR2: SQVTM, ANQGSEA. The length of the CDR3 is 13 residues. DNA of the CDR3: TGCAGCGTCGCCCAGGCAAGGGAAGAGACCCAGTACTTC. It is translated as CSVAQAREETQYF.

This clone was seen repeatedly, ten times or more. This sequence joins TRBV2 and TRBJ2-3; D not resolved. Germline V gene sequence: CDR1 SNHLY, CDR2 FYNNEI. CDR3 length: 11 amino acids. V was pared by 7 bases and J by 6 bases, with 8 bases between. CDR3: CASTLLDTQYF. The CDR3 DNA sequence: TGTGCCAGCACCCTCCTGGATACGCAGTATTTT. Together with reference TRBV2 and TRBJ2-3, the CDR3 gives the full variable domain: EPEVTQTPSHQVTQMGQEVILRCVPISNHLYFYWYRQILGQKVEFLVSFYNNEISEKSEIFDDQFSVERPDGSNFTLKIRSTKLEDSAMYFCASTLLDTQYFGPGTRLTVL.

CDR3 DNA: TGCGCCAGCAAATTGGCGGGGGATACGCAGTATTTT. This translates into CASKLAGDTQYF. The genes are TRBV5-1 and TRBJ2-3, with a weak D call TRBD2 (6 bases). The V gene lost 6 bases and the J gene lost 6 bases, with 11 bases spanning the gap. The V gene's germline CDR1 is SGHRS and CDR2 YFSETQ. The CDR3 extends over 12 amino acids.

This chain connects TRBV19 to TRBJ2-5; D unclear. CDR1 LNHDA and CDR2 SQIVND come from the germline V gene (reference sequence). CDR3 length: 13 amino acids. The V end lost 7 bases, the J end lost 3 bases, and 12 bases lay between the germline ends. The CDR3 is CASMGRSEETQYF. The CDR3, as DNA: TGTGCCAGTATGGGCCGCTCTGAAGAGACCCAGTACTTC.

The chain joins TRBV9 to TRBJ1-3, with TRBD1 as a possible D gene (6 bases). CDR3 size: 15 residues. V was cut by 0 bases and J by 2 bases, with 9 bases left in between. Looked up from germline, CDR1 is SGDLS and CDR2 is YYNGEE. The CDR3 bases are TGTGCCAGCAGCGTAGCCCAGGGGACTGGAAACACCATATATTTT. Translating gives CASSVAQGTGNTIYF. The variable domain in full, completed from reference TRBV9 and TRBJ1-3, reads DSGVTQTPKHLITATGQRVTLRCSPRSGDLSVYWYQQSLDQGLQFLIQYYNGEERAKGNILERFSAQQFPDLHSELNLSSLELGDSALYFCASSVAQGTGNTIYFGEGSWLTVV.

The gene calls are TRBV7-2 and TRBJ2-2; D is ambiguous. The CDR3 covers 13 residues. The ends were cut back, 6 bases at V and 5 bases at J, with 10 bases in the middle. CDR1 is SGHTA, CDR2 FQGNSA, per germline. CDR3 loop: CASSFQPTGELFF. The CDR3 nucleotides read TGTGCCAGCAGTTTTCAGCCTACCGGGGAGCTGTTTTTT. Full variable domain (missing parts from reference TRBV7-2 and TRBJ2-2): GAGVSQSPSNKVTEKGKDVELRCDPISGHTALYWYRQSLGQGLEFLIYFQGNSAPDKSGLPSDRFSAERTGGSVSTLTIQRTQQEDSAVYLCASSFQPTGELFFGEGSRLTVL.

This clone is deemed medium-sized. This chain links TRBV7-6 with TRBJ2-7, with D maybe TRBD1 (5 bases). V lost 4 bases and J 4 bases, leaving 11 bases between the germline ends. Germline V gives CDR1 SGHVS, CDR2 FNYEAQ. This CDR3 is built from 13 residues. CDR3 bases: TGTGCCAGCAGCTCGGCCAGGGTGTACGAGCAGTACTTC. Its protein is CASSSARVYEQYF.

In this sample, this clone turned up once. The V and J genes are TRBV18 and TRBJ1-1; 7 bases match TRBD1. J was trimmed by 5 bases and V by 0 bases; bases with no gene match: 9. The germline V gene has CDR1 KGHSH and CDR2 LQKENI. CDR3 length: 16 amino acids. The CDR3 loop reads CASSPPNRGGGTEAFF. The DNA for the CDR3 is TGTGCCAGCTCACCACCAAACAGGGGCGGAGGGACTGAAGCTTTCTTT. The variable domain in full, completed from reference TRBV18 and TRBJ1-1, reads NAGVMQNPRHLVRRRGQEARLRCSPMKGHSHVYWYRQLPEEGLKFMVYLQKENIIDESGMPKERFSAEFPKEGPSILRIQQVVRGDSAAYFCASSPPNRGGGTEAFFGQGTRLTVV.

The rearrangement uses TRBV5-6 and TRBJ2-1; 8 bases are shared with TRBD2. Germline CDR1 SGHDT, CDR2 YYEEEE. The CDR3 is 19 residues long. The trim removed 1 base at V and 3 bases at J, leaving 15 bases unmatched. The CDR3 loop is CASSLIAGWSSGFYNEQFF. The CDR3 region has the DNA TGTGCCAGCAGCTTGATAGCAGGCTGGTCTAGCGGGTTCTACAATGAGCAGTTCTTC.

This sequence joins TRBV6-1 and TRBJ1-1; D might be TRBD1 (6 bases). Trimming removed 8 bases at V and 3 bases at J, with 13 bases between. The CDR3 is 13 amino acids. Germline V CDR1 and CDR2: MNHNS, SASEGT. CDR3 sequence reads: CASEQGLDTEAFF. In DNA form, the CDR3 reads TGTGCCAGCGAACAGGGCTTGGACACTGAAGCTTTCTTT.

J is TRBJ2-7 and V is TRBV7-3; 12 nucleotides line up with TRBD2. Germline-derived CDR1 and CDR2 are SGHTA and FQGTGA. CDR3 length: 14 residues. V dropped 5 bases and J dropped 6; count of bases not matched to a gene: 5. CDR3 residues: CASSPSGLAGEQYF. The CDR3 DNA reads TGTGCCAGCAGCCCCTCGGGACTAGCGGGCGAGCAGTACTTC.

The genes are TRBV5-1 and TRBJ2-2; D assignment may be TRBD1 or TRBD2 (5 bases each). This CDR3 has 16 amino acids. V was cut by 6 bases and J by 2 bases, with 17 bases left in between. The germline V gene encodes CDR1 SGHRS and CDR2 YFSETQ. CDR3 sequence: CASTREPQGNTGELFF. In nucleotides, the CDR3 is TGCGCCAGCACCCGGGAACCCCAGGGTAACACCGGGGAGCTGTTTTTT.

This chain connects TRBV15 to TRBJ2-5; D remains ambiguous. The CDR3 is 14 amino acids. Trimming took 4 bases from V and 1 from J, leaving 10 bases between them. The germline V gene encodes CDR1 LNHNV and CDR2 YYDKDF (reference sequence). The CDR3 DNA reads TGTGCCACCAGCATCCCTAGGCGCCAAGAGACCCAGTACTTC. Translating it yields CATSIPRRQETQYF.

V and J are TRBV7-8 and TRBJ2-4; a weak D match, TRBD2 (6 bases). Germline V gene sequence: CDR1 SGHVS, CDR2 FQNEAQ. V gave up 1 base and J gave up 6 bases, with 10 bases separating them. The CDR3 is 14 residues long. Written as DNA, the CDR3 is TGTGCCAGCAGCTTAGGTCACGGGGGAAACATTCAGTACTTC. Protein: CASSLGHGGNIQYF. Looking up the rest from reference TRBV7-8 and TRBJ2-4 gives the full variable domain: GAGVSQSPRYKVAKRGQDVALRCDPISGHVSLFWYQQALGQGPEFLTYFQNEAQLDKSGLPSDRFFAERPEGSVSTLKIQRTQQEDSAVYLCASSLGHGGNIQYFGAGTRLSVL.

This clone was recorded a few times. V usage is TRBV9 and J usage is TRBJ2-1, with a weak D call TRBD1 (6 bases). The CDR3 consists of 12 residues. V was shortened by 5 bases and J by 9 bases, with 12 bases between the two germline ends. Germline V gene lookup returns CDR1 SGDLS and CDR2 YYNGEE. The chain's CDR3 is CASSRQESEQFF. DNA for the CDR3: TGTGCCAGCAGTCGACAGGAGAGTGAGCAGTTCTTC.